This T cell receptor (beta chain) was sequenced during a study of long-term antiretroviral therapy in people with HIV. Sequencing relied on immunoSEQ assay v3.0, run at survey level. Clones were read by immunoSEQ multiplex PCR, and TCRdb kept only the in-frame ones, dropping some. The data show 30,000 to 40,000 clones, over 90% seen once. The ends were cut back, 3 bases at V and 4 bases at J, with 19 bases in the middle. The length of the CDR3 is 16 residues. Germline-derived CDR1 and CDR2 are SGDLS and YYNGEE. V gene TRBV9 combines with J gene TRBJ1-2; tentatively, D is TRBD1 (5 bases). The receptor comes from a woman aged 45-65 years with HIV. The source was unsorted PBMCs, collected 4.1 years after starting antiretroviral therapy. This CDR3 reads CASSAAGRGRSYGYTF. The CDR3 DNA sequence: TGTGCCAGCAGCGCGGCGGGAAGGGGTCGGAGCTATGGCTACACCTTC.